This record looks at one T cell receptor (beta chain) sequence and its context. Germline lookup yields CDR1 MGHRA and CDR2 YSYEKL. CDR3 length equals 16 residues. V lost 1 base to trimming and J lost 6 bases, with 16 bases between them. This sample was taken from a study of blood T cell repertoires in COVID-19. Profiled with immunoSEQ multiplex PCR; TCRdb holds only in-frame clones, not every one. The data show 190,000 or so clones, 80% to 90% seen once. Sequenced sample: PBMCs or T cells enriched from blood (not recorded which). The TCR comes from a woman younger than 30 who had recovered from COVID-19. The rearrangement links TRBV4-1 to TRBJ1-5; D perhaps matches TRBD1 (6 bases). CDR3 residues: CASSQVIRGARQPQHF. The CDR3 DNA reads TGCGCCAGCAGCCAAGTAATCCGGGGGGCGCGTCAGCCCCAGCATTTT.